These 28 T cell receptor beta chains came from one sample sequenced in a study of cytomegalovirus exposure and HLA in healthy donors (dated by TCRdb to about 2017). The library was generated by the immunoSEQ multiplex PCR assay. For the multiplex PCR, a mixture combining 60 forward primers for TCR Vbeta segments and 13 reverse primers for TCR Jbeta segments was used. TCRdb provides this immuneACCESS table in a form limited to in-frame rearrangements. Some clones are lacking; in checked studies, under half of them reflect an unresolved V gene, and why the rest are absent is not known. The sample records roughly 120,000 clones, more than 70% of which are singletons. Roughly 15% of the sample comes from the top ten. The source material was PBMCs. These receptors came from a middle-aged man in good health and CMV-seropositive.

This sequence joins TRBV15 and TRBJ2-7, with TRBD1 as a possible D gene (6 bases). The germline V gene encodes CDR1 LNHNV and CDR2 YYDKDF (reference sequence). V was cut by 3 bases and J by 0 bases, with 27 bases left in between. The CDR3 is made up of 20 amino acids. The CDR3 DNA is TGTGCCACCAGCAGTGCTCAATACTTGGGGACACCGGAGAGCTCCTACGAGCAGTACTTC. Its translation is CATSSAQYLGTPESSYEQYF.

This rearrangement joins TRBV5-4 to TRBJ1-1; TRBD1 is a possible D gene (5 bases). CDR3 length: 12 residues. Germline V gene sequence: CDR1 SGHNT, CDR2 YYREEE (reference sequence). Trimming took off 5 bases at V and 8 bases at J, with 13 bases between the two ends. The CDR3 DNA reads as TGTGCCAGCAGACTGGACGGACAAGAAGCTTTCTTT. Translating it yields CASRLDGQEAFF.

The rearrangement uses TRBV11-3 and TRBJ1-1; 7 bases agree with TRBD1. The CDR3 contains 15 residues. Germline values: CDR1 SGHNT, CDR2 YENEEA. V lost 1 base, J lost 2 bases, and 4 bases stayed unmatched. The CDR3 DNA follows: TGTGCCAGCAGCTTAGTGGCAGGGGGAAACACTGAAGCTTTCTTT. This translates into CASSLVAGGNTEAFF.

The table lists this clone with a few counts. The rearrangement joins TRBV6-6 to TRBJ2-4; 7 bases match TRBD1. V lost 2 bases to trimming and J lost 0 bases; unmatched junction nucleotides: 4. CDR3 size: 16 residues. Germline lookup yields CDR1 MNHNY and CDR2 SVGAGI (reference sequence). CDR3 residues: CASSYLDRLAKNIQYF. CDR3 DNA: TGTGCCAGCAGTTACCTGGACAGGCTAGCCAAAAACATTCAGTACTTC.

This rearrangement joins TRBV5-4 to TRBJ1-1; D possibly corresponds to TRBD1 (5 bases). CDR3 length equals 16 residues. Germline values: CDR1 SGHNT, CDR2 YYREEE (reference sequence). Trimming pared 2 bases from V and 4 bases from J, leaving 18 bases between. DNA for the CDR3: TGTGCCAGCAGCTTCTATGTATCAGGGTTAGGCACTGAAGCTTTCTTT. It encodes CASSFYVSGLGTEAFF.

V is TRBV4-1 and J is TRBJ1-4, with TRBD1 matching over 7 bases. The CDR3 has 13 amino acids. With 9 bases clipped from V and 5 bases from J, the junction kept 6 bases outside the gene matches. The germline V gene encodes CDR1 MGHRA and CDR2 YSYEKL. The CDR3 protein is CARQGMGNEKLFF. CDR3 nucleotide sequence: TGCGCCAGACAGGGGATGGGAAATGAAAAACTGTTTTTT.

This clone was counted once. The V call is TRBV4-3, the J call TRBJ1-1; weak D call: TRBD1 (5 bases). The CDR3 is 17 amino acids. Germline loops: CDR1 LGHNA, CDR2 YSLEER. The V gene lost 0 bases and the J gene lost 2 bases, with 16 bases spanning the gap. The CDR3 region is CASSQDSSRQGNTEAFF. CDR3 bases: TGCGCCAGCAGCCAAGATAGCAGTCGGCAGGGTAACACTGAAGCTTTCTTT.

This clone occurred a few times. V usage is TRBV7-2 and J usage is TRBJ1-1; 11 nucleotides agree with TRBD1. CDR3 length equals 13 residues. With V trimmed by 3 bases and J by 7 bases, 1 base remained unmatched. Germline V gives CDR1 SGHTA, CDR2 FQGNSA. As DNA, the CDR3 is TGTGCCAGCAGCTTGGGGACAGGGGGTGAAGCTTTCTTT. Its protein is CASSLGTGGEAFF.

The chain uses TRBV18 and TRBJ1-2; possible D gene TRBD1, 6 bases. V was shortened by 1 base and J by 1 base, with 7 bases between the two germline ends. Germline-derived CDR1 and CDR2 are KGHSH and LQKENI. The CDR3 loop spans 14 amino acids. The CDR3 DNA reads TGTGCCAGCTCACCACGACAGGATAACTATGGCTACACCTTC. As protein: CASSPRQDNYGYTF. Full variable domain (remainder filled in from reference TRBV18 and TRBJ1-2): NAGVMQNPRHLVRRRGQEARLRCSPMKGHSHVYWYRQLPEEGLKFMVYLQKENIIDESGMPKERFSAEFPKEGPSILRIQQVVRGDSAAYFCASSPRQDNYGYTFGSGTRLTVV.

The chain carries TRBV18 and TRBJ1-1, with 7 bases matching TRBD1. The CDR3 is made up of 15 amino acids. Germline CDR1 is KGHSH and CDR2 is LQKENI. The J segment lost 2 bases and the V segment lost 1 base, leaving 4 bases of the junction unmatched. Here the CDR3 reads CASSPRQGGNTEAFF. The CDR3 DNA reads as TGTGCCAGCTCACCACGACAGGGCGGTAACACTGAAGCTTTCTTT.

The chain carries TRBV4-1 and TRBJ1-1, with D possibly matching TRBD1 (5 bases). This CDR3 is built from 15 residues. Germline V gene data show CDR1 as MGHRA and CDR2 as YSYEKL. V shed 6 bases and J shed 2 bases, with 16 bases lying between them. The CDR3 spells CASRLQQDYNTEAFF. The CDR3 DNA is TGCGCCAGCAGACTCCAACAGGATTATAACACTGAAGCTTTCTTT.

This chain links TRBV7-9 with TRBJ2-3, with 12 positions matching TRBD1. With V trimmed by 9 bases and J by 5 bases, 9 bases remained unmatched. This CDR3 has 15 amino acids. CDR1 is SEHNR and CDR2 is FQNEAQ in the germline V gene (reference sequence). The CDR3 protein is CASSEGQGAIDTQYF. Written as DNA, the CDR3 is TGTGCCAGTAGCGAGGGACAGGGGGCAATAGATACGCAGTATTTT.

This clone has just a few counts. The CDR3 sequence: CASSLARQGGTEAFF. In nucleotides, the CDR3 is TGCGCCAGCAGCTTGGCAAGACAGGGAGGCACTGAAGCTTTCTTT. The chain employs TRBV5-1 and TRBJ1-1; TRBD1 matches 7 bases. This CDR3 contains 15 residues. The V gene's germline CDR1 is SGHRS and CDR2 YFSETQ. The V gene end was trimmed by 0 bases and the J gene end by 4 bases; junction bases not matched to a gene: 6.

V usage is TRBV5-1 and J usage is TRBJ2-2, with D perhaps matching TRBD2 (6 bases). Trimming took off 4 bases at V and 4 bases at J, with 20 bases between the two ends. From germline, CDR1 is SGHRS and CDR2 YFSETQ. The CDR3 extends over 17 amino acids. This chain's CDR3 is CASSPVLAGFFTGELFF. The CDR3 DNA reads as TGCGCCAGCAGCCCCGTGTTGGCGGGGTTTTTCACCGGGGAGCTGTTTTTT.

Only a few counts were recorded for this clone. The chain couples TRBV9 to TRBJ2-1; D gene uncertain. The CDR3 is made up of 12 amino acids. The germline gives CDR1 SGDLS, CDR2 YYNGEE. V lost 2 bases to trimming and J lost 2 bases, with 2 bases between them. DNA of the CDR3: TGTGCCAGCAGCGTTACCTACAATGAGCAGTTCTTC. Translating it yields CASSVTYNEQFF.

This clone showed up just a few times. The chain joins TRBV18 to TRBJ2-7, with a tentative D call TRBD2 (7 bases). Germline loops: CDR1 KGHSH, CDR2 LQKENI. There are 15 residues in the CDR3. V was shortened by 3 bases and J by 7 bases, with 19 bases between the two germline ends. The CDR3 DNA sequence: TGTGCCAGCTCACCCCTAGGGGGGAGGGCTGAGGAGCAGTACTTC. Amino acid sequence: CASSPLGGRAEEQYF.

The CDR3 DNA sequence: TGTGCCAGCAGCTCCCCGGCGACTGTAGCGGCCTCCTACGAGCAGTACTTC. Amino acids: CASSSPATVAASYEQYF. The V gene is TRBV13, the J gene TRBJ2-7; D perhaps matches TRBD2 (6 bases). The CDR3 is 17 amino acids. Germline CDR1 PRHDT, CDR2 FYEKMQ (reference sequence). Trimming stripped 4 bases from V and 0 bases from J, with 19 bases between.

The count of this clone is one. This chain uses TRBV6-5 with TRBJ1-1; tentative D call: TRBD1 (5 bases). There are 14 residues in the CDR3. The ends were cut back, 3 bases at V and 3 bases at J, with 11 bases in the middle. Germline V lookup: CDR1 MNHEY, CDR2 SVGAGI. The CDR3 reads CASSYQEGYTEAFF. The CDR3, as DNA: TGTGCCAGCAGTTATCAGGAGGGGTACACTGAAGCTTTCTTT.

The V and J genes are TRBV19 and TRBJ2-1; D is possibly TRBD2 (7 bases). The CDR3 extends over 18 amino acids. Germline CDR1 reads LNHDA; CDR2 reads SQIVND (reference sequence). V lost 7 bases and J lost 0, with 22 bases in between. CDR3 in DNA: TGTGCCAGTAAAAGGGGGAGGGGCGGGAGCCTCTCCTACAATGAGCAGTTCTTC. Its translation is CASKRGRGGSLSYNEQFF.

The V and J genes are TRBV2 and TRBJ2-3; the match to TRBD2 covers 7 bases. The trim removed 7 bases at V and 2 bases at J, leaving 6 bases unmatched. This CDR3 has 14 amino acids. Looked up from germline, CDR1 is SNHLY and CDR2 is FYNNEI. The DNA of the CDR3 is TGTGCCAGCATAGGCGGGGGAATCACAGATACGCAGTATTTT. Its translation is CASIGGGITDTQYF.

This sequence joins TRBV4-2 and TRBJ2-7; 9 nucleotides agree with TRBD2. This CDR3 has 14 amino acids. Germline V gene lookup returns CDR1 LGHNA and CDR2 YNFKEQ. V shed 9 bases and J 6 bases; nucleotides not matched to a gene: 12. CDR3 nucleotide sequence: TGTGCCAGTCGGAGCGATAGCGGGAGTAGCGAGCAGTACTTC. Translation: CASRSDSGSSEQYF.

The chain is built from TRBV2 and TRBJ1-5; D is uncertain. The germline gives CDR1 SNHLY, CDR2 FYNNEI. Deletions cut 4 bases from V and 7 bases from J, with 14 bases between. There are 14 residues in the CDR3. DNA of the CDR3: TGTGCCAGCAGTGCCCTACCCGGAGAACAGCCCCAGCATTTT. This codes for CASSALPGEQPQHF.

The V gene is TRBV11-3, the J gene TRBJ2-7, with TRBD2 matching over 7 bases. J lost 0 bases, V lost 4 bases, and 9 bases had no gene match. The CDR3 totals 16 residues. The germline V gene has CDR1 SGHNT and CDR2 YENEEA. CDR3 sequence: CASSSTIWGGSYEQYF. The DNA for the CDR3 is TGTGCCAGCAGCTCCACGATTTGGGGGGGCTCCTACGAGCAGTACTTC.

The V call is TRBV2, the J call TRBJ1-1; D may be TRBD1 (5 bases). Trimming took off 8 bases at V and 6 bases at J, with 16 bases between the two ends. CDR1 and CDR2 from the germline V gene are SNHLY and FYNNEI. The CDR3 extends over 13 amino acids. The CDR3 region has the DNA TGTGCCAGCGAGGTGGCAGGGATGGCTGAAGCTTTCTTT. Translation gives CASEVAGMAEAFF. The entire variable domain, with the rest obtained from reference TRBV2 and TRBJ1-1, is as follows: EPEVTQTPSHQVTQMGQEVILRCVPISNHLYFYWYRQILGQKVEFLVSFYNNEISEKSEIFDDQFSVERPDGSNFTLKIRSTKLEDSAMYFCASEVAGMAEAFFGQGTRLTVV.

This clone appeared once. The chain recombines TRBV19 with TRBJ2-1; 7 bases line up with TRBD2. V was pared by 7 bases and J by 3 bases, with 6 bases of the junction left unmatched. This CDR3 region has 14 residues. Germline V gene lookup returns CDR1 LNHDA and CDR2 SQIVND (reference sequence). The CDR3 sequence is CASKMGGIYNEQFF. The CDR3 coding sequence is TGTGCCAGTAAGATGGGGGGGATCTACAATGAGCAGTTCTTC.

This clone has a single count. The V and J genes are TRBV28 and TRBJ1-4; D is unresolved. CDR3 size: 14 residues. Germline V gene data show CDR1 as MDHEN and CDR2 as SYDVKM. V gave up 1 base and J gave up 15 bases, with 18 bases separating them. The chain's CDR3 is CASSLSYRAGEVFF. The CDR3 DNA reads TGTGCCAGCAGTTTATCCTACCGGGCGGGAGAGGTGTTTTTT.

V gene TRBV2 combines with J gene TRBJ2-7; TRBD1 is a possible D gene (7 bases). The germline gives CDR1 SNHLY, CDR2 FYNNEI. CDR3 length equals 15 residues. Between the trimmed V and J ends, which lost 9 bases and 10 bases, there was a span of 28 bases. The CDR3, as DNA: TGTGCCAGTGCGAGGATCCAGGGGGGCGTGTGGGATCAGTACTTC. Protein product: CASARIQGGVWDQYF.

This chain joins TRBV27 and TRBJ1-5, with TRBD1 matching over 7 bases. The CDR3 runs to 18 residues. After removal of 5 bases from V and 0 bases from J, the junction contained 13 bases not matched to a gene. Germline assignment: CDR1 MNHEY and CDR2 SMNVEV (reference sequence). CDR3 region: CASSDTGTAYHSNQPQHF. The CDR3 coding sequence is TGTGCCAGCAGTGATACCGGGACAGCTTATCATAGCAATCAGCCCCAGCATTTT.